The T cell receptor beta chain under discussion was sequenced for a study of T cell responses to AZD1222 COVID-19 vaccine. The CDR3 spans 14 residues. The V and J ends lost 5 bases and 3 bases, in that order; junction bases with no gene match: 6. Germline lookup yields CDR1 SGHVS and CDR2 FQNEAQ. Repertoires were generated with immunoSEQ multiplex PCR, while TCRdb's copy carries only in-frame clones and drops some. This sample has approximately 110,000 clones, with 85% to 90% found just once. This clone has only one observation. The sequences come from peripheral blood, collected 28 days after the second AZD1222 dose. The chain employs TRBV7-8 and TRBJ1-2; 7 positions match TRBD1. This TCR was recovered from an adult who received the AZD1222 COVID-19 vaccine. CDR3 region: CASSNYRGHYGYTF. CDR3 coding DNA: TGTGCCAGCAGCAACTACAGGGGACACTATGGCTACACCTTC.